This record looks at one TCR beta chain sequence and its context. Germline assignment: CDR1 KGHSH and CDR2 LQKENI. This CDR3 is built from 14 residues. Trimming removed 3 bases from V and 5 bases from J, with 8 bases in between. This sample was taken from a study of blood T cell repertoires in COVID-19. The method was immunoSEQ multiplex PCR; TCRdb's version includes in-frame clones alone and lacks a portion of them. The sample yields a few hundred thousand clones, 85% to 90% seen once. The chain links TRBV18 to TRBJ1-6, with D possibly matching TRBD1 (6 bases). The source is a woman aged 50 to 60 with COVID-19, enrolled during active disease. Input material: peripheral blood. CDR3 sequence reads: CASSPNRDNSPLHF. CDR3 bases: TGTGCCAGCTCACCTAACAGGGATAATTCACCCCTCCACTTT.